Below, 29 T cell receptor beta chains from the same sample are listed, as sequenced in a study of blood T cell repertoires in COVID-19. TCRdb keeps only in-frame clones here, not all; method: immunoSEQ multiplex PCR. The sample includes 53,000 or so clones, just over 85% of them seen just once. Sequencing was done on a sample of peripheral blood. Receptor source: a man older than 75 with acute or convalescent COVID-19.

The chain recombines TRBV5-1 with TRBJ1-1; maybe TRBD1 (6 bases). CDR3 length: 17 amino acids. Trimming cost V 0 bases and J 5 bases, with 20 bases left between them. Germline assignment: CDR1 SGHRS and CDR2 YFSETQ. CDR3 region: CASSLEDRIPRGTEAFF. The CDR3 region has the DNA TGCGCCAGCAGCTTGGAAGACAGGATCCCAAGGGGGACTGAAGCTTTCTTT.

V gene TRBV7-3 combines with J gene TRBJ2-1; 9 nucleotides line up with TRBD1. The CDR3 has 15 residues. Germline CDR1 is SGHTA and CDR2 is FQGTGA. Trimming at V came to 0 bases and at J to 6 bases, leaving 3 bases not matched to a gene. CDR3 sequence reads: CASSLTGTGLNEQFF. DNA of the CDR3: TGTGCCAGCAGCTTAACTGGGACAGGGCTCAATGAGCAGTTCTTC.

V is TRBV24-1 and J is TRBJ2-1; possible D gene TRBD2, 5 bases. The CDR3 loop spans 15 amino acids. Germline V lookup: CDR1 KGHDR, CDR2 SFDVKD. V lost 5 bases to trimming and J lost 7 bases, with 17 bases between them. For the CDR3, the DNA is TGTGCCACCAGTGGTACGGGATCGTTGGGTAATGAGCAGTTCTTC. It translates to CATSGTGSLGNEQFF.

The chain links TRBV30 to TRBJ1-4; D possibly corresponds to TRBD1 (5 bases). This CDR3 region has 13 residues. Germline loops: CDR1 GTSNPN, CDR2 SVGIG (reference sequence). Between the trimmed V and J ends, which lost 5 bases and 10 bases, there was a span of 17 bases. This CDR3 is CAWRLGGGGKLFF. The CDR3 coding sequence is TGTGCCTGGCGGCTGGGGGGAGGTGGAAAACTGTTTTTT. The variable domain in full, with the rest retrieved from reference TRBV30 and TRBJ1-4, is SQTIHQWPATLVQPVGSPLSLECTVEGTSNPNLYWYRQAAGRGLQLLFYSVGIGQISSEVPQNLSASRPQDRQFILSSKKLLLSDSGFYLCAWRLGGGGKLFFGSGTQLSVL.

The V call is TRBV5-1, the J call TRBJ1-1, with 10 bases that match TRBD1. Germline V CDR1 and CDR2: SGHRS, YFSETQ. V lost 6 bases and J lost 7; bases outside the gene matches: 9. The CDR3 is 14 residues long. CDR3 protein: CASTRQGAEGEAFF. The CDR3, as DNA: TGCGCCAGCACCCGACAGGGGGCAGAAGGTGAAGCTTTCTTT.

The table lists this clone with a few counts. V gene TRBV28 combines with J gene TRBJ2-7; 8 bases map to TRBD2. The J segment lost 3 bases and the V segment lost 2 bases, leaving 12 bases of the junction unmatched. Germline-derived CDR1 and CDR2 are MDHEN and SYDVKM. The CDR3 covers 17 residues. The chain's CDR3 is CASSLASPGGAYYEQYF. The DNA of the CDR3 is TGTGCCAGCAGTTTAGCCTCCCCCGGGGGGGCCTACTACGAGCAGTACTTC.

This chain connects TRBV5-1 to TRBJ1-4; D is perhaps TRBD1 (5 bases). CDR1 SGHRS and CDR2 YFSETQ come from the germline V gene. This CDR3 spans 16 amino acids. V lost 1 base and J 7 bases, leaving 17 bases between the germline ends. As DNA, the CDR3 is TGCGCCAGCAGCTTGCCCCTAACAGGCGGTAGTGAAAAACTGTTTTTT. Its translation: CASSLPLTGGSEKLFF.

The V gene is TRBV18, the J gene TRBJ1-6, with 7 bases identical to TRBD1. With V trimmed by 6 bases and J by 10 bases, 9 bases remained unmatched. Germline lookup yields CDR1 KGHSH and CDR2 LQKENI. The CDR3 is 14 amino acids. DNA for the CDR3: TGTGCCAGCTCTCCTACAGGGGAGCGCTCACCCCTCCACTTT. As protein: CASSPTGERSPLHF.

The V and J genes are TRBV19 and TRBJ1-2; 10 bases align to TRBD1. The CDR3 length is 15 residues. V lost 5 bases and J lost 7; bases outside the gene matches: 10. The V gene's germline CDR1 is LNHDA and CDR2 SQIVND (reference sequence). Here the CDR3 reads CASSLAGTGDIGYTF. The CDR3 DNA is TGTGCCAGTAGTTTAGCCGGGACAGGGGACATTGGCTACACCTTC. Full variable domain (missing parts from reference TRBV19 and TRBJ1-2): DGGITQSPKYLFRKEGQNVTLSCEQNLNHDAMYWYRQDPGQGLRLIYYSQIVNDFQKGDIAEGYSVSREKKESFPLTVTSAQKNPTAFYLCASSLAGTGDIGYTFGSGTRLTVV.

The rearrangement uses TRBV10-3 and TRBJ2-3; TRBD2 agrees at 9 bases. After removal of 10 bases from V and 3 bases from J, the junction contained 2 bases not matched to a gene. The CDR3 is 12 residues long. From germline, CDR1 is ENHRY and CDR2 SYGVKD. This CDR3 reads CASGGATDTQYF. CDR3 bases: TGTGCCAGCGGGGGGGCTACAGATACGCAGTATTTT.

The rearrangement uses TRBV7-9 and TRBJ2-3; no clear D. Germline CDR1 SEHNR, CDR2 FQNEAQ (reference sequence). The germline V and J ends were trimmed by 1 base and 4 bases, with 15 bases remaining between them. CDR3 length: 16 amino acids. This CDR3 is CASSLGGPTSADTQYF. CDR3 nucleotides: TGTGCCAGCAGCTTAGGAGGCCCAACAAGCGCAGATACGCAGTATTTT.

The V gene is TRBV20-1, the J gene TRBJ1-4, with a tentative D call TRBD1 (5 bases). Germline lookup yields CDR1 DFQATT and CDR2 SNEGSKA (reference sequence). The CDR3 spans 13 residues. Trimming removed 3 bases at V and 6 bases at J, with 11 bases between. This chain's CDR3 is CSASRVRDEKLFF. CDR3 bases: TGCAGTGCTAGTAGGGTCAGGGATGAAAAACTGTTTTTT.

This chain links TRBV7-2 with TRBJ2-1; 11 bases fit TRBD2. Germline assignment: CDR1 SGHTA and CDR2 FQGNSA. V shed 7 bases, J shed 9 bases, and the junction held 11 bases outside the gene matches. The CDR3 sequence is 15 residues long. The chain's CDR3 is CASTPRLAGGGEQFF. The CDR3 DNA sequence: TGTGCCAGCACCCCTCGCCTAGCGGGGGGTGGTGAGCAGTTCTTC.

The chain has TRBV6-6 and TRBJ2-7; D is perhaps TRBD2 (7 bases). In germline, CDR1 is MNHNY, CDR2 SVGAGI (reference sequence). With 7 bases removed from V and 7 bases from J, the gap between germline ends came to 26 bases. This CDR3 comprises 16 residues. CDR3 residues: CASTSSWGGAGGEQYF. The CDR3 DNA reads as TGTGCCAGCACCTCCTCGTGGGGGGGGGCTGGAGGGGAGCAGTACTTC.

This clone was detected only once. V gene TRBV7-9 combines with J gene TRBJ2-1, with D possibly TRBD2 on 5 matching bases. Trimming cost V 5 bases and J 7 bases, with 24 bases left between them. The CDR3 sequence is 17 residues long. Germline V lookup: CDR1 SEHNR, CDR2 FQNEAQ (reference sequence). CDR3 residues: CASSTRLSRLGGNEQFF. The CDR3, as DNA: TGTGCCAGCAGCACCCGTTTGTCTAGACTTGGAGGAAATGAGCAGTTCTTC.

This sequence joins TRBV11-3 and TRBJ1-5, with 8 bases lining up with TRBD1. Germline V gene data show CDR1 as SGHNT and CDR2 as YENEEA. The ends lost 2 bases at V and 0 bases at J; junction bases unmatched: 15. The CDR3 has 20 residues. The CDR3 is CASSLNGPPPGTGSNQPQHF. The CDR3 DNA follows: TGTGCCAGCAGCTTAAATGGCCCTCCTCCCGGGACAGGTAGCAATCAGCCCCAGCATTTT.

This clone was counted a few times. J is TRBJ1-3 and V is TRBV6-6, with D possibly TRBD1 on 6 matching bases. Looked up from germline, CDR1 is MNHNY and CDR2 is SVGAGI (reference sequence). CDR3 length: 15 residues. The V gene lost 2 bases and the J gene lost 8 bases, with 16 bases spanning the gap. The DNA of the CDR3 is TGTGCCAGCAGTTACGGGCAGGGGAGGGGGTACACCATATATTTT. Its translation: CASSYGQGRGYTIYF.

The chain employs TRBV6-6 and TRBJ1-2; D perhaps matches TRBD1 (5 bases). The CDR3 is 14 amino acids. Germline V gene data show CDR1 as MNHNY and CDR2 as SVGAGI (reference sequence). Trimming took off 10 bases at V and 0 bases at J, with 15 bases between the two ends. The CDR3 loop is CATQGDSPNYGYTF. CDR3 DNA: TGTGCCACCCAAGGGGACTCCCCTAACTATGGCTACACCTTC.

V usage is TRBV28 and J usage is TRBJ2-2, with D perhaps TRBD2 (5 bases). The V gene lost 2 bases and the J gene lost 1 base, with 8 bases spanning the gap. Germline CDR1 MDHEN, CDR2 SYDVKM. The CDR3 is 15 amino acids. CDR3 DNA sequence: TGTGCCAGCAGTTTAAGGAGGAGGAACACCGGGGAGCTGTTTTTT. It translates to CASSLRRRNTGELFF.

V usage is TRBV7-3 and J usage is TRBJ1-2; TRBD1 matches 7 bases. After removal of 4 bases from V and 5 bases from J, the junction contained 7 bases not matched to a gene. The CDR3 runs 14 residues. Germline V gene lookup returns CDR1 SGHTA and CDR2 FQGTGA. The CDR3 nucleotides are TGTGCCAGCAGCTCAACAGGGGCGGGGTATGGCTACACCTTC. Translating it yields CASSSTGAGYGYTF. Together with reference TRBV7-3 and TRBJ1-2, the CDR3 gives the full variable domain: GAGVSQTPSNKVTEKGKYVELRCDPISGHTALYWYRQSLGQGPEFLIYFQGTGAADDSGLPNDRFFAVRPEGSVSTLKIQRTERGDSAVYLCASSSTGAGYGYTFGSGTRLTVV.

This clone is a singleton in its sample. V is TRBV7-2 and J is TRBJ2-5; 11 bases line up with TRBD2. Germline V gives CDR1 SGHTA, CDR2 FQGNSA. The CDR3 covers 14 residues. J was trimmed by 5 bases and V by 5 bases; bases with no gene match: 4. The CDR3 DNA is TGTGCCAGCAGCGAAACTAGCGGGGGTGAGACCCAGTACTTC. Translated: CASSETSGGETQYF.

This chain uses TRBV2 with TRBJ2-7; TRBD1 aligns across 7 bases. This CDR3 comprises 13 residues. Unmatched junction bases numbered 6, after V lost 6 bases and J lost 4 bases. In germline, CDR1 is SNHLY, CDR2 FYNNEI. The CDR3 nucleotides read TGTGCCAGCAGCAGACAGGGAAGGTACGAGCAGTACTTC. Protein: CASSRQGRYEQYF.

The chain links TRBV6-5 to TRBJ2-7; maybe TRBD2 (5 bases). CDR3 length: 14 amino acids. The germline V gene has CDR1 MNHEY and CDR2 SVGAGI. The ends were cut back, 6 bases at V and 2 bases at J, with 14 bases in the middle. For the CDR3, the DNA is TGTGCCAGCAGCCGGGGTGGACCCCCCTACGAGCAGTACTTC. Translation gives CASSRGGPPYEQYF.

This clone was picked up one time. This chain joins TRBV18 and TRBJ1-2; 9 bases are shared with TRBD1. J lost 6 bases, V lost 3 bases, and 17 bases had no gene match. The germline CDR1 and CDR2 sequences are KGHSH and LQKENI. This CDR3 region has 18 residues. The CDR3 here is CASSPRVATGGVAHGYTF. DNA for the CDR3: TGTGCCAGCTCACCGAGGGTCGCGACAGGGGGGGTTGCGCATGGCTACACCTTC.

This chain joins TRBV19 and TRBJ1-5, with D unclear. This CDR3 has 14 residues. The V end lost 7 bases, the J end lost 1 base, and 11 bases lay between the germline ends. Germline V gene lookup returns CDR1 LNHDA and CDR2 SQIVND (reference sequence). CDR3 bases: TGTGCCAGTACCATCCCCGGGAGCAATCAGCCCCAGCATTTT. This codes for CASTIPGSNQPQHF.

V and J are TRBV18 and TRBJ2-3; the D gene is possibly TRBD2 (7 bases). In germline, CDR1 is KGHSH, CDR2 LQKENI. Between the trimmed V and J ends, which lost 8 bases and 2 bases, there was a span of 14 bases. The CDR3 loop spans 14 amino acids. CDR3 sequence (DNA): TGTGCCAGCACCGCGGGGGCGGACACAGATACGCAGTATTTT. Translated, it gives CASTAGADTDTQYF.

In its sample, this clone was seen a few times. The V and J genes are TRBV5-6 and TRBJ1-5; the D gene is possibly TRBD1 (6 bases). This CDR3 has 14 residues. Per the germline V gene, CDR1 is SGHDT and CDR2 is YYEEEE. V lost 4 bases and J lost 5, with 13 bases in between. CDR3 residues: CASSLGGWDQPQHF. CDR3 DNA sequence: TGTGCCAGCAGCCTGGGGGGCTGGGATCAGCCCCAGCATTTT. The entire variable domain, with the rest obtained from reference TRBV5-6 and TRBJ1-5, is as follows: DAGVTQSPTHLIKTRGQQVTLRCSPKSGHDTVSWYQQALGQGPQFIFQYYEEEERQRGNFPDRFSGHQFPNYSSELNVNALLLGDSALYLCASSLGGWDQPQHFGDGTRLSIL.

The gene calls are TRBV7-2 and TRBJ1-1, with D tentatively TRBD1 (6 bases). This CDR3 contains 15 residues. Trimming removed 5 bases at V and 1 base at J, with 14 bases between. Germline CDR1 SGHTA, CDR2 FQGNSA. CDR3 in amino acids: CASSTRDISNTEAFF. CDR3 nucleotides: TGTGCCAGCAGCACCCGGGACATATCGAACACTGAAGCTTTCTTT. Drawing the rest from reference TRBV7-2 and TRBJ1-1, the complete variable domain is GAGVSQSPSNKVTEKGKDVELRCDPISGHTALYWYRQSLGQGLEFLIYFQGNSAPDKSGLPSDRFSAERTGGSVSTLTIQRTQQEDSAVYLCASSTRDISNTEAFFGQGTRLTVV.

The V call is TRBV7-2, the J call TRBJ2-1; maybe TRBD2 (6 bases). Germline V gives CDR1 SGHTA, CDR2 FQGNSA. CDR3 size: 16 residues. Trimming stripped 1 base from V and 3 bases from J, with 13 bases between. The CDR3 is CASSLGSGVDYNEQFF. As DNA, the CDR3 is TGTGCCAGCAGCTTAGGGTCGGGGGTGGACTACAATGAGCAGTTCTTC.